Here is one TCR beta chain with its context. Its cognate antigen is unknown. This CDR3 spans 14 amino acids. Trimming cost V 3 bases and J 2 bases, with 10 bases left between them. Germline CDR1 and CDR2: SGHNT and YYREEE (reference sequence). The sample comes from a study of CD8 T cells in ankylosing spondylitis. General observations from the study: From matched ankylosing spondylitis synovial fluid, disease-linked clones were reportedly recovered at significantly enriched levels. Among TCR beta sequences, a motif of several highly homologous variants appeared characteristic of ankylosing spondylitis blood. CD8+ cells made up the disease-linked clones, which were relatively rare in peripheral blood.

Researchers built TCR beta libraries using quantitative 5'-RACE with molecular barcodes. TCRdb re-derived calls from the 5' RACE reads in MiXCR, one entry per CDR3 protein. The sample records roughly 120,000 distinct CDR3 sequences, approximately 15% being singletons. The sequencing sample was made of blood, either unsorted or a sorted T cell fraction (not recorded which). This TCR was sampled from a female donor with ankylosing spondylitis or in good health (not recorded which). The chain has TRBV5-4 and TRBJ2-3, with no clear D. The CDR3 is CASSSDHSTDTQYF. In nucleotides, the CDR3 is TGTGCCAGCAGCTCGGACCACTCCACAGATACGCAGTATTTT. Full variable domain (missing parts from reference TRBV5-4 and TRBJ2-3): ETGVTQSPTHLIKTRGQQVTLRCSSQSGHNTVSWYQQALGQGPQFIFQYYREEENGRGNFPPRFSGLQFPNYSSELNVNALELDDSALYLCASSSDHSTDTQYFGPGTRLTVL.